The 21 T cell receptor beta chains below all came from one sample that was sequenced in a study of cytomegalovirus exposure and HLA in healthy donors. The study ran its PCR with 60 Vbeta and 13 Jbeta primers. Repertoires were generated with immunoSEQ multiplex PCR, while TCRdb's copy carries only in-frame clones and drops some. The data show about 150,000 clones, around 77% seen once. The sample consisted of PBMCs. The receptors derive from a man aged 25 to 40 in good health.

This chain joins TRBV28 and TRBJ1-2; D is perhaps TRBD1 (6 bases). CDR1 is MDHEN, CDR2 SYDVKM, per germline. Trimming cost V 0 bases and J 5 bases, with 16 bases left between them. This CDR3 has 16 amino acids. The DNA for the CDR3 is TGTGCCAGCAGTTTATGGGCTGCGGGGGCTGAGTATGGCTACACCTTC. Its translation: CASSLWAAGAEYGYTF.

This sequence joins TRBV7-7 and TRBJ2-3, with TRBD2 as a possible D gene (5 bases). The V gene's germline CDR1 is SSHAT and CDR2 FNYEAQ (reference sequence). V was clipped by 0 bases and J by 5 bases, with 9 bases between them. This CDR3 is 14 amino acids long. Written as DNA, the CDR3 is TGTGCCAGCAGCTTAGCGGGGAGAGTAGATACGCAGTATTTT. Protein product: CASSLAGRVDTQYF.

This clone was detected only a few times. This CDR3 is also generated by other DNA sequences in the sample. The chain couples TRBV28 to TRBJ2-3; D is possibly TRBD2 (5 bases). Germline V gives CDR1 MDHEN, CDR2 SYDVKM. This CDR3 comprises 14 residues. V was shortened by 3 bases and J by 3 bases, with 10 bases between the two germline ends. The CDR3 sequence is CASSFVAGTDTQYF. In nucleotides, the CDR3 is TGTGCCAGCAGTTTCGTCGCGGGTACAGATACGCAGTATTTT.

The rearrangement joins TRBV9 to TRBJ1-1; 7 bases agree with TRBD1. This CDR3 is 15 amino acids long. Germline loops: CDR1 SGDLS, CDR2 YYNGEE. V lost 4 bases and J lost 4; bases outside the gene matches: 10. The CDR3 nucleotides are TGTGCCAGCAGCCCTGAACAGGGGTGGAGCACTGAAGCTTTCTTT. Translation: CASSPEQGWSTEAFF.

The rearrangement links TRBV25-1 to TRBJ1-2; no clear D gene. Germline CDR1 is MGHDK and CDR2 is SYGVNS. The CDR3 runs 15 residues. The V end lost 1 base, the J end lost 0 bases, and 9 bases lay between the germline ends. The chain's CDR3 is CASSESEGSNYGYTF. CDR3 sequence (DNA): TGTGCCAGCAGTGAATCGGAGGGTTCTAACTATGGCTACACCTTC.

The chain employs TRBV7-2 and TRBJ1-1; 9 nucleotides align to TRBD1. Germline lookup yields CDR1 SGHTA and CDR2 FQGNSA. This CDR3 has 16 amino acids. V gave up 0 bases and J gave up 3 bases; unmatched junction bases: 5. The CDR3 nucleotides are TGTGCCAGCAGCTTAGCGGGGACAGGGTTGTACACTGAAGCTTTCTTT. Translating it yields CASSLAGTGLYTEAFF. Full variable domain (outside the CDR3, taken from reference TRBV7-2 and TRBJ1-1): GAGVSQSPSNKVTEKGKDVELRCDPISGHTALYWYRQSLGQGLEFLIYFQGNSAPDKSGLPSDRFSAERTGGSVSTLTIQRTQQEDSAVYLCASSLAGTGLYTEAFFGQGTRLTVV.

The CDR3 region has the DNA TGTGCCAGCAGTCCTCCGGGAGGGCCGGGGAATGAGCAGTTCTTC. Encoded protein: CASSPPGGPGNEQFF. The chain uses TRBV25-1 and TRBJ2-1; TRBD2 agrees at 8 bases. V lost 5 bases and J lost 7; bases outside the gene matches: 10. Germline values: CDR1 MGHDK, CDR2 SYGVNS. The CDR3 extends over 15 amino acids.

Only one count was recorded for this clone. Mismatch with germline at one junction end may stem from a read error. The chain uses TRBV7-9 and TRBJ2-7; tentatively, D is TRBD1 (5 bases). Germline V CDR1 and CDR2: SEHNR, FQNEAQ (reference sequence). The CDR3 is 13 residues long. CDR3 bases: TGTTCCAGCAGCTTAGTCAGGGCCTACGAGCAGTACTTC. This translates into CSSSLVRAYEQYF.

This clone was observed once. The CDR3 protein is CASSEEGGGTQYF. In DNA form, the CDR3 reads TGTGCCAGCAGTGAAGAAGGGGGGGGGACCCAGTACTTC. The rearrangement joins TRBV2 to TRBJ2-5; D is possibly TRBD2 (7 bases). Trimming left V 1 base short and J 7 bases short, with 10 bases between. Germline V CDR1 and CDR2: SNHLY, FYNNEI. CDR3 length equals 13 residues.

The CDR3 DNA is TGTGCCAGCAGCTTGGGGGGGCGCCCGGGGCCCCAGCATTTT. Translating gives CASSLGGRPGPQHF. The chain recombines TRBV5-6 with TRBJ1-5; tentatively, D is TRBD1 (6 bases). Germline V lookup: CDR1 SGHDT, CDR2 YYEEEE. V lost 0 bases to trimming and J lost 9 bases, with 13 bases between them. The CDR3 has 14 residues.

The rearrangement joins TRBV18 to TRBJ1-2; perhaps TRBD1 as D (5 bases). The CDR3 totals 16 residues. CDR1 is KGHSH, CDR2 LQKENI, per germline. With 3 bases removed from V and 9 bases from J, the gap between germline ends came to 23 bases. The CDR3 DNA sequence: TGTGCCAGCTCACCGGCCGGGGGATCGAAAGGGAACAGCTACACCTTC. This sequence encodes CASSPAGGSKGNSYTF.

The V call is TRBV7-8, the J call TRBJ2-3; maybe TRBD1 (6 bases). CDR1 and CDR2 (germline): SGHVS, FQNEAQ. Trimming took off 4 bases at V and 2 bases at J, with 13 bases between the two ends. CDR3 size: 15 residues. The CDR3 DNA reads as TGTGCCAGCAGCTATGGGCAGGGGCCCACAGATACGCAGTATTTT. Protein product: CASSYGQGPTDTQYF.

J is TRBJ2-7 and V is TRBV30; possible D gene TRBD2, 5 bases. V lost 0 bases and J lost 2, with 17 bases in between. The V gene's germline CDR1 is GTSNPN and CDR2 SVGIG (reference sequence). The CDR3 runs 16 residues. CDR3 protein: CAWSVLEAGPPYEQYF. The CDR3 DNA reads as TGTGCCTGGAGTGTCTTGGAGGCAGGTCCACCCTACGAGCAGTACTTC.

The J gene is TRBJ2-7, the V gene TRBV5-1; the D gene is possibly TRBD2 (5 bases). This CDR3 has 15 amino acids. Trimming took 4 bases from V and 5 from J, leaving 19 bases between them. The germline CDR1 and CDR2 sequences are SGHRS and YFSETQ. The CDR3 nucleotides read TGCGCCAGCAGCCCTGACGGGTGGCAGGAGGACGAGCAGTACTTC. Protein: CASSPDGWQEDEQYF.

In its sample, this clone was seen a few times. V gene TRBV5-4 combines with J gene TRBJ1-1; D not certain. Trimming cost V 5 bases and J 3 bases, with 8 bases left between them. This CDR3 is 12 amino acids long. Germline loops: CDR1 SGHNT, CDR2 YYREEE (reference sequence). In nucleotides, the CDR3 is TGTGCCAGCAGGCGTGGTGACACTGAAGCTTTCTTT. The encoded protein is CASRRGDTEAFF.

This clone appeared once. The gene calls are TRBV14 and TRBJ1-1; 9 nucleotides align to TRBD1. Trimming removed 4 bases from V and 9 bases from J; junction bases left unmatched: 9. This CDR3 has 14 amino acids. From germline, CDR1 is SGHDN and CDR2 FVKESK. Here the CDR3 reads CASSPRDRAAQAFF. The CDR3 bases are TGTGCCAGCAGCCCTAGGGACAGGGCGGCCCAAGCTTTCTTT.

The rearrangement joins TRBV27 to TRBJ1-5; D is undetermined. V dropped 2 bases and J dropped 3 bases, with 8 bases sitting between them. The CDR3 spans 14 residues. Germline lookup yields CDR1 MNHEY and CDR2 SMNVEV (reference sequence). For the CDR3, the DNA is TGTGCCAGCAGTTTAAGGGAGAACAATCAGCCCCAGCATTTT. Encoded protein: CASSLRENNQPQHF.

The chain employs TRBV18 and TRBJ2-7; 10 nucleotides match TRBD1. With the DNA end fitting TRBJ2-1 better, the J assignment may be wrong. Germline assignment: CDR1 KGHSH and CDR2 LQKENI. The length of the CDR3 is 13 residues. CDR3 nucleotide sequence: TGTGCCAGCGGACAGGGGGTTACCTACGAGCAGTTCTTC. It yields the protein CASGQGVTYEQFF.

The V gene is TRBV10-3, the J gene TRBJ2-1, with 16 bases lining up with TRBD2. The CDR3 runs 18 residues. Germline lookup yields CDR1 ENHRY and CDR2 SYGVKD. V gave up 10 bases and J gave up 0 bases; unmatched junction bases: 9. The CDR3 coding sequence is TGTGCCAGGACCTGGGGACTAGCGGGAGGGAGCTCCTACAATGAGCAGTTCTTC. It encodes CARTWGLAGGSSYNEQFF.

V is TRBV19 and J is TRBJ1-2; D not certain. Germline-derived CDR1 and CDR2 are LNHDA and SQIVND (reference sequence). The CDR3 sequence is 16 residues long. V dropped 4 bases and J dropped 1 base, with 16 bases sitting between them. DNA of the CDR3: TGTGCCAGTAGTACCTTCGAGGGCAGAGTTAACTATGGCTACACCTTC. It translates to CASSTFEGRVNYGYTF. Full variable domain (rest looked up from reference TRBV19 and TRBJ1-2): DGGITQSPKYLFRKEGQNVTLSCEQNLNHDAMYWYRQDPGQGLRLIYYSQIVNDFQKGDIAEGYSVSREKKESFPLTVTSAQKNPTAFYLCASSTFEGRVNYGYTFGSGTRLTVV.

The rearrangement uses TRBV7-9 and TRBJ1-6; 8 positions match TRBD1. CDR3 length: 15 residues. CDR1 is SEHNR and CDR2 is FQNEAQ in the germline V gene (reference sequence). Trimming removed 0 bases from V and 8 bases from J; junction bases left unmatched: 3. This CDR3 is CASSLAQGVDSPLHF. The CDR3 DNA sequence: TGTGCCAGCAGCTTAGCACAGGGGGTAGATTCACCCCTCCACTTT. The variable domain in full, completed from reference TRBV7-9 and TRBJ1-6, reads DTGVSQNPRHKITKRGQNVTFRCDPISEHNRLYWYRQTLGQGPEFLTYFQNEAQLEKSRLLSDRFSAERPKGSFSTLEIQRTEQGDSAMYLCASSLAQGVDSPLHFGNGTRLTVT.